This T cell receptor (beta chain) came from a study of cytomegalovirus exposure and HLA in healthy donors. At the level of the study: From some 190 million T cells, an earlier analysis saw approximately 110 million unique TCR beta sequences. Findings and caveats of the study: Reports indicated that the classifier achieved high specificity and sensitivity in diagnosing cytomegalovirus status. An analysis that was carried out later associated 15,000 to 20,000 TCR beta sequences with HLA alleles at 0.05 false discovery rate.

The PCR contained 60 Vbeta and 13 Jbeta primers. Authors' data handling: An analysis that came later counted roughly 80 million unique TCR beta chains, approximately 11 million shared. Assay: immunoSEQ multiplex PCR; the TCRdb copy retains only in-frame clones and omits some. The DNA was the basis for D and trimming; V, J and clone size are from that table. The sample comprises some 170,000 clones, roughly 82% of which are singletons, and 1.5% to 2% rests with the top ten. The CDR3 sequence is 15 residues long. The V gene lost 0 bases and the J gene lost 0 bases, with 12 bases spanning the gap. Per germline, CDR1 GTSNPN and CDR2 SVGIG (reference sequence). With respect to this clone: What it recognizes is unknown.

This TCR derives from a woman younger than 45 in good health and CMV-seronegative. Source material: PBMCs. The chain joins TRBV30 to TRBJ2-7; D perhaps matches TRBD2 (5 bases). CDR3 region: CAWSVQYGISYEQYF. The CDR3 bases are TGTGCCTGGAGTGTACAATACGGGATCTCCTACGAGCAGTACTTC.